Listed here is a single T cell receptor beta chain. The antigen is undetermined. TCRdb's copy holds only in-frame clones and misses some; the assay was immunoSEQ multiplex PCR. The sample lists millions of clones; roughly 96% were seen once. The entry originates in a study of shared clonotypes between healthy human individuals. Study-wide background: The cohort comprised a couple of women and a few men. Their ages spanned 18 to 49 years. General observations from the study: Generally, naive subsets (rather than memory subsets) showed larger estimated richness. The genetic and exposure-history diversity represented was limited by few donors.

V was clipped by 5 bases and J by 1 base; unmatched bases: 7. Germline V lookup: CDR1 MNHEY, CDR2 SMNVEV (reference sequence). The CDR3 loop spans 16 amino acids. This TCR came from a man younger than 35 in good health. Specimen: naive CD4+ T cells sorted from blood. Subset given: CD45RA+ positively selected. The rearrangement links TRBV27 to TRBJ1-5, with 8 positions matching TRBD1. CDR3 in amino acids: CASSPRQGISNQPQHF. The CDR3 DNA sequence: TGTGCCAGCAGTCCACGACAGGGGATAAGCAATCAGCCCCAGCATTTT.